The source of this T cell receptor (beta chain) is a study of blood T cell repertoires in COVID-19. Per germline, CDR1 SGDLS and CDR2 YYNGEE. CDR3 size: 16 residues. V lost 0 bases and J lost 2; bases outside the gene matches: 4. The assay was immunoSEQ multiplex PCR, and TCRdb's table has in-frame clones only and misses some. The sample holds approximately 120,000 clones; more than 70% are singletons and the top ten take roughly 5.4%. This clone was counted once. This TCR derives from a human donor in a cohort sampled during active COVID-19. The sequenced sample consisted of peripheral blood. The chain carries TRBV9 and TRBJ2-3, with 9 bases lining up with TRBD1. The CDR3 here is CASSVAGTGFTDTQYF. In nucleotides, the CDR3 is TGTGCCAGCAGCGTAGCCGGGACAGGGTTCACAGATACGCAGTATTTT.